The 18 T cell receptor beta chains below were found in one sample sequenced in a study of T cell responses to AZD1222 COVID-19 vaccine. Repertoires were generated with immunoSEQ multiplex PCR, while TCRdb's copy carries only in-frame clones and drops some. The sample consists of 150,000 to 190,000 clones, 80% to 90% of them appearing once. The sample consisted of peripheral blood, taken 28 days after the second AZD1222 dose. All receptors derive from an adult who received the AZD1222 COVID-19 vaccine.

This clone was recorded only once. This chain links TRBV14 with TRBJ1-1, with 7 bases lining up with TRBD1. V dropped 3 bases and J dropped 7; count of bases not matched to a gene: 5. This CDR3 comprises 13 residues. The germline CDR1 and CDR2 sequences are SGHDN and FVKESK. The CDR3 protein is CASSHYGTVEAFF. CDR3 DNA sequence: TGTGCCAGCAGCCACTACGGGACAGTTGAAGCTTTCTTT. Full variable domain (rest looked up from reference TRBV14 and TRBJ1-1): EAGVTQFPSHSVIEKGQTVTLRCDPISGHDNLYWYRRVMGKEIKFLLHFVKESKQDESGMPNNRFLAERTGGTYSTLKVQPAELEDSGVYFCASSHYGTVEAFFGQGTRLTVV.

The rearrangement uses TRBV19 and TRBJ1-4, with D hard to call. CDR1 and CDR2 from the germline V gene are LNHDA and SQIVND (reference sequence). Trimming left V 4 bases short and J 8 bases short, with 11 bases between. This CDR3 is 13 amino acids long. CDR3: CASSTDSYEKLFF. The CDR3 bases are TGTGCCAGTAGTACGGACTCTTACGAAAAACTGTTTTTT.

The chain uses TRBV29-1 and TRBJ2-5; 8 bases align to TRBD1. V shed 4 bases and J 4 bases; nucleotides not matched to a gene: 5. The V gene's germline CDR1 is SQVTM and CDR2 ANQGSEA. The CDR3 sequence is 13 residues long. CDR3 coding DNA: TGCAGCGTTGGTCAGGGGGCGGGAGAGACCCAGTACTTC. Protein: CSVGQGAGETQYF.

J is TRBJ2-1 and V is TRBV18, with 14 bases matching TRBD2. The V gene's germline CDR1 is KGHSH and CDR2 LQKENI. The CDR3 has 15 amino acids. The ends lost 4 bases at V and 8 bases at J; junction bases unmatched: 4. The CDR3 region is CASSLTSGGVDEQFF. DNA for the CDR3: TGTGCCAGCTCACTGACTAGCGGGGGGGTAGATGAGCAGTTCTTC.

The CDR3 nucleotides read TGTGCCAGCAGCGATAGTGGGGGGCCTTACTATGGCTACACCTTC. Its protein product is CASSDSGGPYYGYTF. V and J are TRBV7-2 and TRBJ1-2; D is possibly TRBD1 (6 bases). The V gene lost 5 bases and the J gene lost 3 bases, with 16 bases spanning the gap. The CDR3 spans 15 residues. Germline V gene lookup returns CDR1 SGHTA and CDR2 FQGNSA.

This chain joins TRBV5-1 and TRBJ2-5; 13 nucleotides align to TRBD2. This CDR3 is built from 16 residues. Per the germline V gene, CDR1 is SGHRS and CDR2 is YFSETQ. V lost 2 bases to trimming and J lost 5 bases; unmatched junction nucleotides: 6. CDR3 protein: CASSFRTSGSGETQYF. CDR3 bases: TGCGCCAGCAGCTTCCGGACTAGCGGGAGTGGGGAGACCCAGTACTTC.

The chain links TRBV19 to TRBJ2-1, with 10 bases lining up with TRBD2. CDR1 and CDR2 (germline): LNHDA, SQIVND (reference sequence). The CDR3 extends over 14 amino acids. V was clipped by 7 bases and J by 7 bases; unmatched bases: 7. This chain's CDR3 is CASTPSGRRNEQFF. The CDR3 DNA reads as TGTGCCAGTACCCCTAGCGGGAGAAGGAATGAGCAGTTCTTC.

The V and J genes are TRBV4-1 and TRBJ2-3; D call uncertain. This CDR3 spans 15 amino acids. Trimming removed 0 bases at V and 4 bases at J, with 11 bases between. Germline loops: CDR1 MGHRA, CDR2 YSYEKL. Written as DNA, the CDR3 is TGCGCCAGCAGCCAAGAGGGGTATGGGGCAGATACGCAGTATTTT. Its protein product is CASSQEGYGADTQYF.

The V call is TRBV2, the J call TRBJ1-6; 7 positions agree with TRBD1. Per the germline V gene, CDR1 is SNHLY and CDR2 is FYNNEI. The CDR3 is 14 amino acids. V gave up 7 bases and J gave up 10 bases; unmatched junction bases: 10. The CDR3 reads CASTIGQVRSPLHF. In nucleotides, the CDR3 is TGTGCCAGCACCATAGGACAGGTTCGATCACCCCTCCACTTT. Filled out from reference TRBV2 and TRBJ1-6, the complete variable domain reads EPEVTQTPSHQVTQMGQEVILRCVPISNHLYFYWYRQILGQKVEFLVSFYNNEISEKSEIFDDQFSVERPDGSNFTLKIRSTKLEDSAMYFCASTIGQVRSPLHFGNGTRLTVT.

The genes are TRBV29-1 and TRBJ2-7; no definite D call. In germline, CDR1 is SQVTM, CDR2 ANQGSEA. V lost 5 bases, J lost 4 bases, and 6 bases lay in between. The CDR3 runs to 10 residues. CDR3 sequence: CSVLGYEQYF. The CDR3, as DNA: TGCAGCGTTCTAGGATACGAGCAGTACTTC.

The chain recombines TRBV6-5 with TRBJ2-3; TRBD2 agrees at 12 bases. Germline trimming cut 10 bases from V and 3 bases from J; bases unmatched to any gene: 8. Per germline, CDR1 MNHEY and CDR2 SVGAGI. The length of the CDR3 is 15 residues. CDR3 residues: CATYSSGRGTDTQYF. CDR3 sequence (DNA): TGTGCCACTTATTCTAGCGGGAGGGGTACAGATACGCAGTATTTT.

The chain couples TRBV7-9 to TRBJ1-4, with unresolved D. This CDR3 comprises 15 residues. V was clipped by 2 bases and J by 7 bases, with 14 bases between them. Germline V gene data show CDR1 as SEHNR and CDR2 as FQNEAQ (reference sequence). The CDR3, as DNA: TGTGCCAGCAGCTTATCAGAAATGACGGGTGAAAAACTGTTTTTT. Its protein product is CASSLSEMTGEKLFF. Combining the CDR3 with reference TRBV7-9 and TRBJ1-4 gives the whole variable domain DTGVSQNPRHKITKRGQNVTFRCDPISEHNRLYWYRQTLGQGPEFLTYFQNEAQLEKSRLLSDRFSAERPKGSFSTLEIQRTEQGDSAMYLCASSLSEMTGEKLFFGSGTQLSVL.

J is TRBJ1-1 and V is TRBV5-1; TRBD1 aligns across 12 bases. The V and J ends lost 4 bases and 5 bases, in that order; junction bases with no gene match: 6. CDR3 length: 15 amino acids. Germline lookup yields CDR1 SGHRS and CDR2 YFSETQ. The DNA of the CDR3 is TGCGCCAGCAGCCCCGGGACAGGGGGCAGAACTGAAGCTTTCTTT. Protein sequence: CASSPGTGGRTEAFF. The full variable domain, with the rest looked up from reference TRBV5-1 and TRBJ1-1, is KAGVTQTPRYLIKTRGQQVTLSCSPISGHRSVSWYQQTPGQGLQFLFEYFSETQRNKGNFPGRFSGRQFSNSRSEMNVSTLELGDSALYLCASSPGTGGRTEAFFGQGTRLTVV.

As for this clone: The sample carries other DNA sequences with the same CDR3. This chain connects TRBV28 to TRBJ2-7; no clear D. The V end lost 8 bases, the J end lost 0 bases, and 11 bases lay between the germline ends. The CDR3 sequence is 13 residues long. Germline loops: CDR1 MDHEN, CDR2 SYDVKM. CDR3 protein: CASSRESSYEQYF. CDR3 DNA: TGTGCCAGCTCCCGAGAGAGCTCCTACGAGCAGTACTTC.

This clone has just one count. J is TRBJ1-6 and V is TRBV11-2, with D possibly being TRBD1 (5 bases). This CDR3 comprises 14 residues. Germline V gene data show CDR1 as SGHAT and CDR2 as FQNNGV. Trimming cost V 1 base and J 7 bases, with 8 bases left between them. CDR3 nucleotide sequence: TGTGCCAGCAGCTTAGGGTGGGGGAATTCACCCCTCCACTTT. Protein product: CASSLGWGNSPLHF.

The chain couples TRBV1 to TRBJ2-1; the table calls TRBD2, which could not be checked here. TRBV1 is a listed pseudogene. This CDR3 has 18 amino acids. The DNA of the CDR3 is TGCACCAGCAGCCAATACGGGTTGGGACTCAAGTACTACAATGAGCAGTTCTTC. Its translation: CTSSQYGLGLKYYNEQFF.

This chain connects TRBV28 to TRBJ1-4; no firm D call. Germline lookup yields CDR1 MDHEN and CDR2 SYDVKM. The CDR3 contains 14 residues. The V and J ends lost 2 bases and 4 bases respectively, with 8 bases between them. CDR3 region: CASSLSWFNEKLFF. The CDR3 DNA sequence: TGTGCCAGCAGTTTAAGTTGGTTTAATGAAAAACTGTTTTTT.

The chain is built from TRBV4-3 and TRBJ2-3; D is unresolved. Germline V lookup: CDR1 LGHNA, CDR2 YSLEER. The CDR3 consists of 15 residues. Trimming cost V 0 bases and J 1 base, with 8 bases left between them. The CDR3 nucleotides read TGCGCCAGCAGCCAAGAGTTGTCACGCACAGATACGCAGTATTTT. Translating gives CASSQELSRTDTQYF.